What follows are 11 T cell receptor beta chains derived from one specimen sequenced in a study of cytomegalovirus exposure and HLA in healthy donors. Amplification used 60 Vbeta primers and 13 Jbeta primers. TCRdb's table, derived via immunoSEQ multiplex PCR, lists solely in-frame clones and lacks some. The table has about 160,000 clones, around 74% seen once. Material for sequencing was PBMCs. Source of these receptors: a female donor in good health and CMV-seronegative.

This sequence joins TRBV7-2 and TRBJ1-2; possibly TRBD1 for D (6 bases). Trimming shortened V by 2 bases and J by 0 bases, and 10 bases separated the two germline ends. Per the germline V gene, CDR1 is SGHTA and CDR2 is FQGNSA. The CDR3 spans 15 residues. CDR3 sequence: CASSLKTGANYGYTF. The CDR3 DNA follows: TGTGCCAGCAGCTTAAAGACAGGAGCTAACTATGGCTACACCTTC.

The chain uses TRBV6-5 and TRBJ1-2; 7 bases agree with TRBD1. This CDR3 has 14 amino acids. V lost 1 base to trimming and J lost 8 bases; unmatched junction nucleotides: 7. CDR1 and CDR2 (germline): MNHEY, SVGAGI. CDR3 loop: CASSYLEGAEGYTF. DNA for the CDR3: TGTGCCAGCAGTTACTTGGAGGGGGCAGAAGGCTACACCTTC.

This chain joins TRBV19 and TRBJ2-1; 8 bases line up with TRBD2. The CDR3 has 18 residues. Losses at the gene ends were 5 bases for V and 0 bases for J; bases not matched to a gene: 12. Germline CDR1 LNHDA, CDR2 SQIVND (reference sequence). CDR3 DNA sequence: TGTGCCAGTAGTCAACGGGGGGGCTCTTTAACCTCCTACAATGAGCAGTTCTTC. Its translation is CASSQRGGSLTSYNEQFF. Together with reference TRBV19 and TRBJ2-1, the CDR3 gives the full variable domain: DGGITQSPKYLFRKEGQNVTLSCEQNLNHDAMYWYRQDPGQGLRLIYYSQIVNDFQKGDIAEGYSVSREKKESFPLTVTSAQKNPTAFYLCASSQRGGSLTSYNEQFFGPGTRLTVL.

This clone was seen a single time. The rearrangement uses TRBV5-8 and TRBJ1-1; D gene uncertain. CDR3 length: 14 residues. Trimming removed 1 base at V and 4 bases at J, with 11 bases between. Germline V lookup: CDR1 SGHTS, CDR2 YDEGEE. The CDR3 region has the DNA TGTGCCAGCAGCTTGTTCCGGGTGAGCACTGAAGCTTTCTTT. This gives the protein CASSLFRVSTEAFF.

V usage is TRBV4-2 and J usage is TRBJ2-2, with D unclear. Trimming removed 1 base from V and 1 base from J, with 7 bases in between. CDR1 is LGHNA and CDR2 is YNFKEQ in the germline V gene. The CDR3 consists of 15 residues. The CDR3: CASSQVGVNTGELFF. CDR3 nucleotide sequence: TGTGCCAGCAGCCAAGTGGGCGTGAACACCGGGGAGCTGTTTTTT.

A note on this clone: Within the sample, other DNA sequences also encode this same CDR3. The chain recombines TRBV7-2 with TRBJ2-6; D unresolved. The CDR3 is 14 residues long. Trimming cost V 6 bases and J 4 bases, with 10 bases left between them. The germline gives CDR1 SGHTA, CDR2 FQGNSA. CDR3: CASRSPSGANVLTF. The DNA of the CDR3 is TGTGCCAGCAGGTCTCCGTCCGGGGCCAACGTCCTGACTTTC.

V and J are TRBV5-8 and TRBJ2-1; the D gene is possibly TRBD2 (6 bases). The V gene's germline CDR1 is SGHTS and CDR2 YDEGEE. Trimming left V 3 bases short and J 7 bases short, with 20 bases between. The CDR3 is 16 residues long. The CDR3 nucleotides are TGTGCCAGCAGCTACCTGAGGGGAGGCCCGGGAAATGAGCAGTTCTTC. Its translation is CASSYLRGGPGNEQFF.

The chain recombines TRBV7-9 with TRBJ1-2, with TRBD1 as a possible D gene (5 bases). Germline V gene sequence: CDR1 SEHNR, CDR2 FQNEAQ (reference sequence). The ends were cut back, 2 bases at V and 6 bases at J, with 13 bases in the middle. The CDR3 has 14 residues. The CDR3 DNA follows: TGTGCCAGCAGCTTACAGGGATTGAATCATGGCTACACCTTC. Its protein is CASSLQGLNHGYTF.

This clone was picked up one time. V and J are TRBV7-2 and TRBJ1-1; D unclear. Trimming took off 5 bases at V and 4 bases at J, with 17 bases between the two ends. The length of the CDR3 is 15 residues. Per the germline V gene, CDR1 is SGHTA and CDR2 is FQGNSA. CDR3 nucleotides: TGTGCCAGCAGCCTACCCGGGTGGGGAGGCACTGAAGCTTTCTTT. Its translation: CASSLPGWGGTEAFF. Filled out from reference TRBV7-2 and TRBJ1-1, the complete variable domain reads GAGVSQSPSNKVTEKGKDVELRCDPISGHTALYWYRQSLGQGLEFLIYFQGNSAPDKSGLPSDRFSAERTGGSVSTLTIQRTQQEDSAVYLCASSLPGWGGTEAFFGQGTRLTVV.

The V and J genes are TRBV2 and TRBJ2-5, with 10 positions matching TRBD1. TRBJ2-7 explains the end of the DNA better; the J call may be wrong. CDR3 size: 12 residues. Germline V gene sequence: CDR1 SNHLY, CDR2 FYNNEI. CDR3 protein: CATRTGGYEQYF. DNA of the CDR3: TGTGCCACCCGGACAGGGGGCTACGAGCAGTACTTC.

The sample holds a few counts of this clone. J is TRBJ2-7 and V is TRBV6-1; D is possibly TRBD2 (6 bases). CDR3 length equals 14 residues. The V end was cut by 4 bases, the J end by 7 bases, with 17 bases between. The germline V gene encodes CDR1 MNHNS and CDR2 SASEGT. This CDR3 reads CASSVGTGVGEQYF. The DNA of the CDR3 is TGTGCCAGCAGTGTAGGGACTGGGGTCGGAGAGCAGTACTTC.